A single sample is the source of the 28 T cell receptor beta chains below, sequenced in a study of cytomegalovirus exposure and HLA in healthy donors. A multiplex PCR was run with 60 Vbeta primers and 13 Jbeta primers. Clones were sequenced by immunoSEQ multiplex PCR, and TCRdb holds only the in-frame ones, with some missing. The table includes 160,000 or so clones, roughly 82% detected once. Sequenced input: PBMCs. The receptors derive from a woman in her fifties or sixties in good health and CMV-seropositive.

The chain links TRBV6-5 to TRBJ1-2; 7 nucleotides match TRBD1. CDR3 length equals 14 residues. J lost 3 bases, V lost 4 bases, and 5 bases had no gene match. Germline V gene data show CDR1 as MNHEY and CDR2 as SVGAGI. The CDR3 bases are TGTGCCAGCAGTTTTTACAGGGGTGACTATGGCTACACCTTC. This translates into CASSFYRGDYGYTF.

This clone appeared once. CDR3 nucleotides: TGTGCCAGCAGCCTCGGACAGTGGAACTATGGCTACACCTTC. Its translation: CASSLGQWNYGYTF. V and J are TRBV14 and TRBJ1-2; D perhaps matches TRBD1 (6 bases). The V gene's germline CDR1 is SGHDN and CDR2 FVKESK. V dropped 4 bases and J dropped 2 bases, with 11 bases sitting between them. CDR3 length equals 14 residues.

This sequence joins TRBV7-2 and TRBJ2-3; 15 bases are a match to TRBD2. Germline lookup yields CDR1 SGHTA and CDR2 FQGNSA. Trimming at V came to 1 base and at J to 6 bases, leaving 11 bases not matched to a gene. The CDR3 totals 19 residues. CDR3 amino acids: CASSLGTSGGDRGSDTQYF. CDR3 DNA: TGTGCCAGCAGCTTAGGGACTAGCGGGGGGGACCGGGGGTCGGATACGCAGTATTTT.

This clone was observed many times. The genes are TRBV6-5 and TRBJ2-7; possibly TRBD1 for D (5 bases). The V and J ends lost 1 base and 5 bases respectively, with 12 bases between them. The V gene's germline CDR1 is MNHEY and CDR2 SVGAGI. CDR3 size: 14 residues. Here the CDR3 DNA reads TGTGCCAGCAGTTACTATCCAGGGTCCCACGAGCAGTACTTC. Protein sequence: CASSYYPGSHEQYF.

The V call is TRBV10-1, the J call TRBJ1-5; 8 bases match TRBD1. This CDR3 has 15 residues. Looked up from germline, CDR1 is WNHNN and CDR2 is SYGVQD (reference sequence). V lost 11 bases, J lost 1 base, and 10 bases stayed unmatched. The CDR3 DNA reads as TGCGCCGCCCAGACCGGGACAGGAAGCAATCAGCCCCAGCATTTT. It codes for CAAQTGTGSNQPQHF.

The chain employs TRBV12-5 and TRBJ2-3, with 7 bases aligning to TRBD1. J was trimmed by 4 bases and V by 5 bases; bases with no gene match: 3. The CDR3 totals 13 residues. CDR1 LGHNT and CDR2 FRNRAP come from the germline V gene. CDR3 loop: CASGRTGPDTQYF. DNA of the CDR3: TGTGCTAGTGGTCGGACAGGTCCAGATACGCAGTATTTT.

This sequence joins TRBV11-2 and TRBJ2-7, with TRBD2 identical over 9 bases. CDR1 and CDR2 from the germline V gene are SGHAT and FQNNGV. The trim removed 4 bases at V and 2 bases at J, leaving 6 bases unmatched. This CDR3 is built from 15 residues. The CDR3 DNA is TGTGCCAGCAGCTCCAGACTAGCGGATACCTACGAGCAGTACTTC. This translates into CASSSRLADTYEQYF.

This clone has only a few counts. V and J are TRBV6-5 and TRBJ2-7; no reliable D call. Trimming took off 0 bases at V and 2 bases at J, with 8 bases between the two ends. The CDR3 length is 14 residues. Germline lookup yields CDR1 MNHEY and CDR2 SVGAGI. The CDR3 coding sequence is TGTGCCAGCAGTTACTCGGCTAGTACCTACGAGCAGTACTTC. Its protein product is CASSYSASTYEQYF.

CDR3 residues: CASSQGTYNEQFF. The DNA for the CDR3 is TGTGCCAGCTCACAGGGTACCTACAATGAGCAGTTCTTC. V and J are TRBV6-4 and TRBJ2-1; tentatively, D is TRBD1 (6 bases). There are 13 residues in the CDR3. Trimming took 8 bases from V and 2 from J, leaving 10 bases between them. Germline CDR1 and CDR2: MRHNA and SNTAGT.

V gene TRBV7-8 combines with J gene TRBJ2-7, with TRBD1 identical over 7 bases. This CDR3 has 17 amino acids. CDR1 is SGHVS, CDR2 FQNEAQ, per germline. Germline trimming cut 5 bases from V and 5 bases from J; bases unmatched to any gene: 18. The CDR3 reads CASSRQGTALGVNEQYF. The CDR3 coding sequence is TGTGCCAGCAGCCGACAGGGAACCGCTCTTGGGGTGAACGAGCAGTACTTC.

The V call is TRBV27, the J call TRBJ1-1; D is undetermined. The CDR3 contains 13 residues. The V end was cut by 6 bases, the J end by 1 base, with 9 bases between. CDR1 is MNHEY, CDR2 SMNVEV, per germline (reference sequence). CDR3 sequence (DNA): TGTGCCAGCAGGGGCAGCGGGAACACTGAAGCTTTCTTT. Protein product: CASRGSGNTEAFF.

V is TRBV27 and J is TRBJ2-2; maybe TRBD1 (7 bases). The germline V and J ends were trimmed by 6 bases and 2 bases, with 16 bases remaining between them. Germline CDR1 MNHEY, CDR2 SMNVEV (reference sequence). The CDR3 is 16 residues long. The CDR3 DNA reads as TGTGCCAGCAGGATCCAGGGGGGCGGCAACACCGGGGAGCTGTTTTTT. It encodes CASRIQGGGNTGELFF.

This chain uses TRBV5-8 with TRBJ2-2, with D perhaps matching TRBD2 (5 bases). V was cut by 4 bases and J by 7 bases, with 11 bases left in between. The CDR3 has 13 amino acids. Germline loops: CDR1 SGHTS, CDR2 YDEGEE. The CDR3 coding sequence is TGTGCCAGCAGCCGGCGGGTCGACGGGGAGCTGTTTTTT. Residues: CASSRRVDGELFF.

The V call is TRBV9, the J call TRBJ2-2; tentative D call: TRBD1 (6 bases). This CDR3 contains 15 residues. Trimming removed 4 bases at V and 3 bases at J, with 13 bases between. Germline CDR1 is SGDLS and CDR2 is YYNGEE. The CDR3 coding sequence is TGTGCCAGCAGCCCAGGGGCCCGGCACACCGGGGAGCTGTTTTTT. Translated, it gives CASSPGARHTGELFF.

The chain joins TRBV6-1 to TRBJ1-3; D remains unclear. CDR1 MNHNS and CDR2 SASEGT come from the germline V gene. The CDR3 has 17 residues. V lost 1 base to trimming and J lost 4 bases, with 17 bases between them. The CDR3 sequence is CASSEVGVWVYGNTIYF. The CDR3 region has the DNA TGTGCCAGCAGTGAAGTCGGGGTCTGGGTTTACGGAAACACCATATATTTT.

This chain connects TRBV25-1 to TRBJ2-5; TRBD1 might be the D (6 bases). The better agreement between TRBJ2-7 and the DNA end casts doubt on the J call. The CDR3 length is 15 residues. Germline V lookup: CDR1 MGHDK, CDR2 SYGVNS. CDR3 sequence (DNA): TGTGCCAGCAGTGAAATTGGCGTAGGGGGATACGAGCAGTACTTC. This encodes CASSEIGVGGYEQYF.

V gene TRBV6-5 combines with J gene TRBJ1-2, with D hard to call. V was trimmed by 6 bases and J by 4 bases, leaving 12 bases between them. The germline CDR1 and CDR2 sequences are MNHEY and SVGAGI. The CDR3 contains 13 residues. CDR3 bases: TGTGCCAGCAGAGTAGAGGGTGGCTATGGCTACACCTTC. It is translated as CASRVEGGYGYTF.

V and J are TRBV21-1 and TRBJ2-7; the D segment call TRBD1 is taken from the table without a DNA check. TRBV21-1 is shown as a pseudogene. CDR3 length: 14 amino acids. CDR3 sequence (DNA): TGTGCCAGCAGCAAATCGGACAGAACCTACGAGCAGTACTTC. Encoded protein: CASSKSDRTYEQYF.

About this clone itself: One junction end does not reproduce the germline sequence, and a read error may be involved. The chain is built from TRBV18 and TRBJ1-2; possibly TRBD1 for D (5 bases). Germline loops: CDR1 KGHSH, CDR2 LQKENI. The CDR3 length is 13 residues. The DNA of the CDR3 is TGTGCCAGCTCCCCACAGGACTCCTATGGCTACACCTTC. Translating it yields CASSPQDSYGYTF.

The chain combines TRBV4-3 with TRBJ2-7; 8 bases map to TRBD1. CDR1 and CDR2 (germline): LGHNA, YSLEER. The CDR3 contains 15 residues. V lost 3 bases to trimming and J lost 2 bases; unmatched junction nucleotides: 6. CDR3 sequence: CASSQAQGAPYEQYF. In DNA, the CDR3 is TGCGCCAGCAGCCAGGCTCAGGGGGCCCCCTACGAGCAGTACTTC.

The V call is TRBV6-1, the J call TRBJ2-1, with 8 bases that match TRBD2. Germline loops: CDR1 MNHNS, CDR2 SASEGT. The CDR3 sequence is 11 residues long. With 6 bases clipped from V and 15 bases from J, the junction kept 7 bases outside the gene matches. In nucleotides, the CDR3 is TGTGCCAGCAGGGGAAAGGGACTAGTGTTCTTC. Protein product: CASRGKGLVFF.

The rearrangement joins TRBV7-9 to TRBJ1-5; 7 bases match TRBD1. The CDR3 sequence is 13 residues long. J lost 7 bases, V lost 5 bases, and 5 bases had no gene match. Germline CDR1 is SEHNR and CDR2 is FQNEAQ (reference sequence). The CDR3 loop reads CASSARGRQPQHF. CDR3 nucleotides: TGTGCCAGCAGCGCCAGGGGGAGGCAGCCCCAGCATTTT.

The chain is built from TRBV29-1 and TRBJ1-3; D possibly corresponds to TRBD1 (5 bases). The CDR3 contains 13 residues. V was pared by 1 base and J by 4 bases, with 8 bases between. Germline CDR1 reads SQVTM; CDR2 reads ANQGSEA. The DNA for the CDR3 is TGCAGCGTTGAAGTGGGGCACGGAAACACCATATATTTT. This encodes CSVEVGHGNTIYF.

CDR3 coding DNA: TGTGCCAGCAGTTACCCCGAGCGGGGGGCGAACACCGGGGAGCTGTTTTTT. Translating gives CASSYPERGANTGELFF. The chain carries TRBV6-7 and TRBJ2-2; TRBD2 agrees at 9 bases. TRBV6-7 is an ORF, and what it does is uncertain. This CDR3 is 17 amino acids long. J lost 0 bases, V lost 2 bases, and 4 bases had no gene match.

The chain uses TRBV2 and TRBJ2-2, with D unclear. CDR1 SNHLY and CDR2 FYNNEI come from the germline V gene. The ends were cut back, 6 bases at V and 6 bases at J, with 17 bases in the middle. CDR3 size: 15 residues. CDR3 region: CASRLPSIASGELFF. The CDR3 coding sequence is TGTGCCAGCAGGCTGCCCTCAATAGCTTCCGGGGAGCTGTTTTTT.

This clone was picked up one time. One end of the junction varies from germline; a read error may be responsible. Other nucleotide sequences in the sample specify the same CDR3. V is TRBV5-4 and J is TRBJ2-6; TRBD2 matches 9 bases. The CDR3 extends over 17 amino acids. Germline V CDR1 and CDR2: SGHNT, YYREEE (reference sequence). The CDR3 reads CASSLSGLALGANVLTF. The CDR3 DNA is TGTGCCAGCAGCTTATCCGGACTAGCGCTTGGGGCCAACGTCCTGACTTTT.

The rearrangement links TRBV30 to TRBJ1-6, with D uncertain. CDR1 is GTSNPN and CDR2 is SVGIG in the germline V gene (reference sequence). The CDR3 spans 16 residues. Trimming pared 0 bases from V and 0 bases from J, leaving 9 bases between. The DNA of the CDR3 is TGTGCCTGGAGTGTACCGGGTAGCTCCTATAATTCACCCCTCCACTTT. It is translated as CAWSVPGSSYNSPLHF.

DNA for the CDR3: TGTGCCAGCAGCTTACTAGCTAGCGGGGGGGTTAATGAGCAGTTCTTC. Encoded protein: CASSLLASGGVNEQFF. J is TRBJ2-1 and V is TRBV7-8, with TRBD2 matching over 12 bases. V gave up 2 bases and J gave up 7 bases; unmatched junction bases: 6. The CDR3 has 16 amino acids. Germline lookup yields CDR1 SGHVS and CDR2 FQNEAQ.